The 17 T cell receptor beta chains listed next were all sequenced from one sample in a study of radiotherapy plus CTLA-4 blockade in lung cancer. Sequenced by immunoSEQ multiplex PCR; TCRdb stores in-frame clones only, minus some. This sample has tens of thousands of clones, with 60% to 85% found just once. Sequenced material: peripheral blood, taken from a patient treated with radiotherapy plus ipilimumab. Every receptor here comes from a human donor with non-small cell lung cancer who had a partial response to radiotherapy plus ipilimumab. Some clones in this sample may be carry-over from other donors' samples.

This chain uses TRBV19 with TRBJ2-6; 9 bases fit TRBD1. V lost 5 bases, J lost 2 bases, and 13 bases stayed unmatched. The CDR3 sequence is 19 residues long. Germline CDR1 LNHDA, CDR2 SQIVND (reference sequence). CDR3 amino acids: CASSSRGQGRYTGANVLTF. As DNA, the CDR3 is TGTGCCAGTAGTTCGCGCGGACAGGGGCGGTATACTGGGGCCAACGTCCTGACTTTC.

The chain carries TRBV6-1 and TRBJ1-5; 7 positions match TRBD1. V dropped 4 bases and J dropped 5; count of bases not matched to a gene: 8. Germline CDR1 is MNHNS and CDR2 is SASEGT. This CDR3 is 15 amino acids long. The CDR3 nucleotides are TGTGCCAGCAGTGCGACAGGGTTAGCTTATCAGCCCCAGCATTTT. Encoded protein: CASSATGLAYQPQHF.

The V call is TRBV7-9, the J call TRBJ2-7; 9 nucleotides agree with TRBD1. Unmatched junction bases numbered 2, after V lost 2 bases and J lost 6 bases. The CDR3 length is 13 residues. Looked up from germline, CDR1 is SEHNR and CDR2 is FQNEAQ (reference sequence). The CDR3 bases are TGTGCCAGCAGCTTAACAGGGGGCGTCGAGCAGTACTTC. Residues: CASSLTGGVEQYF.

The chain employs TRBV7-8 and TRBJ2-2, with TRBD1 identical over 9 bases. The CDR3 totals 16 residues. CDR1 and CDR2 (germline): SGHVS, FQNEAQ. Unmatched junction bases numbered 12, after V lost 7 bases and J lost 6 bases. The CDR3 loop reads CASTPLDRGGAGELFF. In DNA form, the CDR3 reads TGTGCCAGCACCCCCTTGGACAGGGGAGGAGCCGGGGAGCTGTTTTTT.

This rearrangement joins TRBV7-2 to TRBJ1-3; 7 bases match TRBD1. CDR1 is SGHTA and CDR2 is FQGNSA in the germline V gene. The CDR3 has 14 amino acids. With V trimmed by 5 bases and J by 4 bases, 5 bases remained unmatched. The CDR3 sequence is CASSLDRTGNTIYF. In DNA form, the CDR3 reads TGTGCCAGCAGCCTGGACAGGACCGGAAACACCATATATTTT.

This clone was recorded a few times. V is TRBV7-2 and J is TRBJ2-3; possible D gene TRBD2, 6 bases. The V end lost 4 bases, the J end lost 6 bases, and 17 bases lay between the germline ends. Looked up from germline, CDR1 is SGHTA and CDR2 is FQGNSA. This CDR3 is 15 amino acids long. The CDR3, as DNA: TGTGCCAGCAGCTGGGCCGGGACCGCGGGGGATACGCAGTATTTT. Protein sequence: CASSWAGTAGDTQYF.

The rearrangement joins TRBV5-1 to TRBJ1-2; tentatively, D is TRBD1 (6 bases). The CDR3 sequence is 15 residues long. Trimming took 0 bases from V and 8 from J, leaving 17 bases between them. Germline CDR1 and CDR2: SGHRS and YFSETQ. CDR3 sequence reads: CASSLAVGHLTGYTF. Written as DNA, the CDR3 is TGCGCCAGCAGCTTGGCCGTGGGACACCTTACCGGCTACACCTTC.

This clone was recorded a few times. The chain joins TRBV18 to TRBJ1-1; tentative D call: TRBD1 (6 bases). The germline V gene has CDR1 KGHSH and CDR2 LQKENI. V was pared by 1 base and J by 1 base, with 7 bases between. This CDR3 is built from 14 residues. The CDR3 DNA follows: TGTGCCAGCTCACCACAGACAGGGAACACTGAAGCTTTCTTT. This encodes CASSPQTGNTEAFF.

The chain is built from TRBV29-1 and TRBJ2-4, with D possibly TRBD1 on 5 matching bases. The CDR3 consists of 17 residues. CDR1 is SQVTM, CDR2 ANQGSEA, per germline. The V end was cut by 3 bases, the J end by 1 base, with 19 bases between. The CDR3 sequence is CSVEKGQDGSAKNIQYF. The DNA of the CDR3 is TGCAGCGTTGAGAAGGGGCAGGACGGGTCTGCCAAAAACATTCAGTACTTC.

V gene TRBV11-3 combines with J gene TRBJ1-2, with D possibly TRBD1 on 6 matching bases. From germline, CDR1 is SGHNT and CDR2 YENEEA. The CDR3 sequence is 15 residues long. The V gene lost 1 base and the J gene lost 8 bases, with 17 bases spanning the gap. The CDR3 protein is CASSLAGAYGGGYTF. In DNA form, the CDR3 reads TGTGCCAGCAGCTTAGCAGGGGCATACGGCGGGGGCTACACCTTC.

The chain employs TRBV28 and TRBJ1-2; D not certain. V dropped 7 bases and J dropped 4 bases, with 19 bases sitting between them. Per the germline V gene, CDR1 is MDHEN and CDR2 is SYDVKM. This CDR3 is 15 amino acids long. For the CDR3, the DNA is TGTGCCAGCACCTTCCTCAATCGGGATATCTATGGCTACACCTTC. As protein: CASTFLNRDIYGYTF.

This clone was seen just once. The chain recombines TRBV6-5 with TRBJ1-5, with D uncertain. Per germline, CDR1 MNHEY and CDR2 SVGAGI. Trimming pared 7 bases from V and 2 bases from J, leaving 6 bases between. This CDR3 contains 12 residues. CDR3 protein: CASMAGNQPQHF. The DNA of the CDR3 is TGTGCCAGCATGGCAGGCAATCAGCCCCAGCATTTT.

This chain links TRBV6-6 with TRBJ2-1; TRBD2 aligns across 13 bases. Unmatched junction bases numbered 7, after V lost 5 bases and J lost 9 bases. Germline-derived CDR1 and CDR2 are MNHNY and SVGAGI (reference sequence). The CDR3 has 15 amino acids. The CDR3 DNA sequence: TGTGCCAGCAGTCCAACTAGCGGGGGGGTGGGTGAGCAGTTCTTC. This sequence encodes CASSPTSGGVGEQFF.

This clone has only a few counts. The CDR3 sequence is CASSLARVSEKLFF. DNA for the CDR3: TGTGCCAGCAGCTTAGCGCGGGTCAGCGAAAAACTGTTTTTT. The chain has TRBV7-2 and TRBJ1-4; no reliable D call. The CDR3 has 14 amino acids. Germline CDR1 SGHTA, CDR2 FQGNSA. V lost 0 bases and J 8 bases, leaving 10 bases between the germline ends.

The V gene is TRBV6-1, the J gene TRBJ1-1, with D possibly being TRBD1 (5 bases). Per the germline V gene, CDR1 is MNHNS and CDR2 is SASEGT. The V end was cut by 4 bases, the J end by 1 base, with 10 bases between. The CDR3 is 14 residues long. CDR3 DNA sequence: TGTGCCAGCAGTGTTGGTCAGGGGAACACTGAAGCTTTCTTT. This sequence encodes CASSVGQGNTEAFF.

The chain links TRBV6-5 to TRBJ2-7; 7 nucleotides align to TRBD1. There are 13 residues in the CDR3. CDR1 is MNHEY, CDR2 SVGAGI, per germline. V lost 11 bases and J lost 3; bases outside the gene matches: 10. The CDR3 is CAVRDSLFYEQYF. The DNA of the CDR3 is TGTGCCGTACGGGACAGCCTATTCTACGAGCAGTACTTC.

J is TRBJ1-6 and V is TRBV5-4, with D hard to call. The germline V and J ends were trimmed by 5 bases and 8 bases, with 17 bases remaining between them. CDR1 SGHNT and CDR2 YYREEE come from the germline V gene (reference sequence). This CDR3 has 15 amino acids. CDR3 protein: CASRNRLGVDSPLHF. For the CDR3, the DNA is TGTGCCAGCAGAAACCGACTCGGGGTAGATTCACCCCTCCACTTT.